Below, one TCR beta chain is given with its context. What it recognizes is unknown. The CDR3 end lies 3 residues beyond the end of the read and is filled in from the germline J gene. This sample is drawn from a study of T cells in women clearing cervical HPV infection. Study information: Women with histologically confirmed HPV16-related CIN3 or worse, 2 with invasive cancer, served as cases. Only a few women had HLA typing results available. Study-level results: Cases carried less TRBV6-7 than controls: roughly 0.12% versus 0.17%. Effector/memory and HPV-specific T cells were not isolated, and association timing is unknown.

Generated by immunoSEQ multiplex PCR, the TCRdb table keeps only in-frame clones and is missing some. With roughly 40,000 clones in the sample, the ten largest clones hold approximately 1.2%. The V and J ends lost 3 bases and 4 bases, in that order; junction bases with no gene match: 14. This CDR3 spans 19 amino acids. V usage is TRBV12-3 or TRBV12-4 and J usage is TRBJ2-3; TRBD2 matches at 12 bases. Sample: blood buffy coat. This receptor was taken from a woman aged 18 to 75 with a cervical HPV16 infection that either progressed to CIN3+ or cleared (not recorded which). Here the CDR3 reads CASSFLPFRLAGAADTQYF. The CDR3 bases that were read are TGTGCCAGCAGTTTCCTACCATTCCGACTAGCGGGAGCCGCAGATACG.